A single T cell receptor beta chain is shown here with its context. The V end lost 0 bases, the J end lost 2 bases, and 5 bases lay between the germline ends. Germline CDR1 is WSHSY and CDR2 is SAAADI. This CDR3 is 15 amino acids long. The sample originates from a study of technical replicates of blood from a few donors. Repertoires were generated with immunoSEQ multiplex PCR, while TCRdb's copy carries only in-frame clones and drops some. The table has 95,000 to 100,000 clones, almost 96% seen once. The sample comprised T cells isolated from PBMCs. The sequence was collected from a human donor in good health. This chain uses TRBV10-2 with TRBJ2-6, with unresolved D. The CDR3 DNA reads as TGCGCCAGCAGTGAGTCCTTTGCTGGGGCCAACGTCCTGACTTTC. Translation: CASSESFAGANVLTF.